A selection of T cell receptor beta chains follows, all from one sample in a study of T cells in localized non-small cell lung cancer. Generated by immunoSEQ multiplex PCR, the TCRdb table keeps only in-frame clones and is missing some. Altogether approximately 150,000 clones are present, 89% being singletons, with the ten largest covering around 1.7%. Sample: peripheral blood, taken before any cancer treatment. These receptors originate from a female donor aged 60 or older with stage I lung adenocarcinoma. The CDR3 runs from the conserved cysteine through the conserved F or W. The D gene is left open where the match is weak. Size tells how often a clone was seen (once, few, many) or the class of an expanded clone, and some rows leave it out.

D gene: .
CDR3 length: 14
J gene: TRBJ1-4
clone size: many
V gene: TRBV2
CDR3 protein: CASSEGQMNEKLFF
CDR3 DNA: TGTGCCAGCAGTGAGGGGCAGATGAATGAAAAACTGTTTTTT

D gene: TRBD2
CDR3 length: 18
J gene: TRBJ2-5
clone size: .
V gene: TRBV7-2
CDR3 protein: CASSDPGTSGRYQETQYF
CDR3 DNA: TGTGCCAGCAGCGATCCCGGGACTAGCGGGAGGTATCAAGAGACCCAGTACTTC

D gene: TRBD1
CDR3 length: 13
J gene: TRBJ2-7
clone size: .
V gene: TRBV5-1
CDR3 protein: CASRGTGLYEQYF
CDR3 DNA: TGCGCCAGCAGGGGGACAGGGTTGTACGAGCAGTACTTC

D gene: .
CDR3 length: 14
J gene: TRBJ1-2
clone size: .
V gene: TRBV30
CDR3 protein: CAWSVVGLGYGYTF
CDR3 DNA: TGTGCCTGGAGTGTAGTGGGGCTTGGCTATGGCTACACCTTC

D gene: TRBD2
CDR3 length: 17
J gene: TRBJ2-2
clone size: .
V gene: TRBV14
CDR3 protein: CASSSRLAPTNTGELFF
CDR3 DNA: TGTGCCAGCAGCTCTCGACTAGCCCCTACGAACACCGGGGAGCTGTTTTTT

D gene: TRBD1
CDR3 length: 15
J gene: TRBJ1-1
clone size: .
V gene: TRBV5-1
CDR3 protein: CASSLAATGGGEAFF
CDR3 DNA: TGCGCCAGCAGCTTGGCCGCGACAGGGGGCGGTGAAGCTTTCTTT

D gene: TRBD1
CDR3 length: 15
J gene: TRBJ2-7
clone size: .
V gene: TRBV11-1
CDR3 protein: CASSRRDRGFVEQYF
CDR3 DNA: TGTGCCAGCAGCCGTAGGGACAGGGGCTTCGTCGAGCAGTACTTC

D gene: .
CDR3 length: 14
J gene: TRBJ2-7
clone size: .
V gene: TRBV11-2
CDR3 protein: CASGSGTVADEQYF
CDR3 DNA: TGTGCCAGCGGCTCCGGGACGGTGGCTGACGAGCAGTACTTC

D gene: TRBD1
CDR3 length: 14
J gene: TRBJ2-7
clone size: .
V gene: TRBV9
CDR3 protein: CASSVAGTDYEQYF
CDR3 DNA: TGTGCCAGCAGCGTCGCCGGGACAGACTACGAGCAGTACTTC

D gene: TRBD1
CDR3 length: 13
J gene: TRBJ1-2
clone size: .
V gene: TRBV5-1
CDR3 protein: CASSHGQGGGYTF
CDR3 DNA: TGCGCCAGCAGCCATGGACAGGGAGGGGGCTACACCTTC

D gene: TRBD1
CDR3 length: 15
J gene: TRBJ2-2
clone size: .
V gene: TRBV5-4
CDR3 protein: CASSLVAGGTGELFF
CDR3 DNA: TGTGCCAGCAGCTTGGTGGCAGGGGGCACCGGGGAGCTGTTTTTT

D gene: .
CDR3 length: 15
J gene: TRBJ1-2
clone size: .
V gene: TRBV28
CDR3 protein: CASPRVLLHNYGYTF
CDR3 DNA: TGTGCCAGCCCGAGAGTTCTCTTACATAACTATGGCTACACCTTC

D gene: .
CDR3 length: 16
J gene: TRBJ1-5
clone size: .
V gene: TRBV4-2
CDR3 protein: CASSQGVDSHFQPQHF
CDR3 DNA: TGTGCCAGCAGCCAAGGCGTGGATTCGCATTTTCAGCCCCAGCATTTT

D gene: .
CDR3 length: 15
J gene: TRBJ1-4
clone size: .
V gene: TRBV19
CDR3 protein: CASSIRGDSNEKLFF
CDR3 DNA: TGTGCCAGTAGTATACGTGGGGACTCTAATGAAAAACTGTTTTTT

D gene: .
CDR3 length: 14
J gene: TRBJ1-1
clone size: .
V gene: TRBV6-6
CDR3 protein: CASSPAGLNTEAFF
CDR3 DNA: TGTGCCAGCAGCCCCGCAGGCCTGAACACTGAAGCTTTCTTT